This T cell receptor beta chain was sequenced during a study of cytomegalovirus exposure and HLA in healthy donors. The study's findings and limits: Sequence variants that were highly shared formed a cluster that was likely a sequencing artifact. Most observed TCR sequences were rare, whereas some public TCRs were detected in many donors. Per published reports, the classifier diagnosed cytomegalovirus status with high specificity and sensitivity. Most of the CMV-associated TCR beta chains (in a later analysis) appeared to be HLA-restricted.

It was with 60 Vbeta and 13 Jbeta primers that the PCR ran. TCRdb's table, derived via immunoSEQ multiplex PCR, lists solely in-frame clones and lacks some. The sample totals approximately 110,000 clones. Regarding this clone: Antigen specificity is unknown.

The V end lost 3 bases, the J end lost 0 bases, and 15 bases lay between the germline ends. CDR3 length: 16 amino acids. The germline V gene has CDR1 SGDLS and CDR2 YYNGEE. The rearrangement uses TRBV9 and TRBJ1-2; D gene ambiguous. This TCR came from a man younger than 35 in good health and CMV-seronegative. Sequenced: PBMCs. For the CDR3, the DNA is TGTGCCAGCAGCGCCCTAACGATCCACCCTAACTATGGCTACACCTTC. Protein: CASSALTIHPNYGYTF.